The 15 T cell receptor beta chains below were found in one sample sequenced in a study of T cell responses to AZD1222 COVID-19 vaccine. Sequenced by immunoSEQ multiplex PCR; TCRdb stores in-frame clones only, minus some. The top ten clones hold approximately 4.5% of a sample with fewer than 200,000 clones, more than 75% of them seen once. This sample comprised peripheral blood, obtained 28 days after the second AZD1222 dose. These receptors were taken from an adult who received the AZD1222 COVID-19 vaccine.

This CDR3 reads CASSLVTGGSYEQYF. In nucleotides, the CDR3 is TGTGCCAGCAGCTTAGTGACAGGCGGTTCCTACGAGCAGTACTTC. This chain connects TRBV11-2 to TRBJ2-7, with D perhaps TRBD1 (6 bases). The CDR3 has 15 amino acids. Per germline, CDR1 SGHAT and CDR2 FQNNGV. Trimming shortened V by 1 base and J by 1 base, and 11 bases separated the two germline ends.

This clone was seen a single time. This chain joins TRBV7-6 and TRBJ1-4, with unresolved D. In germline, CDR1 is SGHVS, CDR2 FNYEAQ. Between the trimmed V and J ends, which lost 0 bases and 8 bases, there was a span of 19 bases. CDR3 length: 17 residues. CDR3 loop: CASSLAHSFTEGEKLFF. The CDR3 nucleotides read TGTGCCAGCAGCTTAGCGCATTCGTTCACGGAGGGCGAAAAACTGTTTTTT.

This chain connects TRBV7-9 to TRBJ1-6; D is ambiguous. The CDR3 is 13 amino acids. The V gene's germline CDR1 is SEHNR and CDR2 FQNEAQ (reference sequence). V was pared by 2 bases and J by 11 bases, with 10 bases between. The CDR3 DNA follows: TGTGCCAGCAGCTTAACCATCCCGGCACCCCTCCACTTT. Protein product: CASSLTIPAPLHF.

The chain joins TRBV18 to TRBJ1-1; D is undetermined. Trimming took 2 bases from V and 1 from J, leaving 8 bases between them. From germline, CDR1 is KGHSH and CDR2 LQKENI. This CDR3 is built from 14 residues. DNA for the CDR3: TGTGCCAGCTCACCAGCACACCAGAACACTGAAGCTTTCTTT. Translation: CASSPAHQNTEAFF.

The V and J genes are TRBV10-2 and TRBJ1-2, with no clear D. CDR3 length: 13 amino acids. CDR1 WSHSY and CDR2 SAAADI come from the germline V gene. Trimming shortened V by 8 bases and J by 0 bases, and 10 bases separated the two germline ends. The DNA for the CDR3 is TGCGCCAGCGCCGGCACCACTAACTATGGCTACACCTTC. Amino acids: CASAGTTNYGYTF.

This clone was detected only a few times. CDR3 loop: CASSVAVGAGGYTF. CDR3 nucleotides: TGTGCCAGCAGCGTAGCTGTGGGGGCGGGAGGCTACACCTTC. V and J are TRBV9 and TRBJ1-2, with D perhaps matching TRBD1 (6 bases). V was shortened by 0 bases and J by 8 bases, with 14 bases between the two germline ends. This CDR3 has 14 residues. Germline V gene data show CDR1 as SGDLS and CDR2 as YYNGEE.

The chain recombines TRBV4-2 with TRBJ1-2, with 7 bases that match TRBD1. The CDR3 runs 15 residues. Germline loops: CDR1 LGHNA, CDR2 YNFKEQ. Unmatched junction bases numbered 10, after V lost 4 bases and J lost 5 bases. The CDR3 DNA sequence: TGTGCCAGCAGCCCAGGGGGGGGACCCTCTTATGGCTACACCTTC. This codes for CASSPGGGPSYGYTF.

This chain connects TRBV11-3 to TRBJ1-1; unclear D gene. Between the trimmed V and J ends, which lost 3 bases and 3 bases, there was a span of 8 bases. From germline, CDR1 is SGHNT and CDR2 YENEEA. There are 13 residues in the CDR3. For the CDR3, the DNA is TGTGCCAGCAGCTTTAAGAGGGACACTGAAGCTTTCTTT. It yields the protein CASSFKRDTEAFF.

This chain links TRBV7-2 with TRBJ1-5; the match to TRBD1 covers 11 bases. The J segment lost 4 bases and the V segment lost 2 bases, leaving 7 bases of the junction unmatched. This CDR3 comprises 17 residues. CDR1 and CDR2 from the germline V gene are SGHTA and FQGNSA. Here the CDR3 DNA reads TGTGCCAGCAGCTTAAGGTGGGGACAGGGGGGAAATCAGCCCCAGCATTTT. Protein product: CASSLRWGQGGNQPQHF.

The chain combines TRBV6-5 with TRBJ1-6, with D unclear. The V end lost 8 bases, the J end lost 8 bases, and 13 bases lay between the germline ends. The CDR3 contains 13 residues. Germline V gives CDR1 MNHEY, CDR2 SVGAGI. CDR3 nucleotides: TGTGCCAGCTCTCCGGCTGGTTATTCACCCCTCCACTTT. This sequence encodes CASSPAGYSPLHF.

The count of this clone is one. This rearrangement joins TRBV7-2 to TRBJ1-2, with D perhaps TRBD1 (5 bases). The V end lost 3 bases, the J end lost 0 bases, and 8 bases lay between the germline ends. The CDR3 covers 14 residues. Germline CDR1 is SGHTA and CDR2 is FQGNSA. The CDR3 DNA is TGTGCCAGCAGCTTCCAGACAGCTAACTATGGCTACACCTTC. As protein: CASSFQTANYGYTF.

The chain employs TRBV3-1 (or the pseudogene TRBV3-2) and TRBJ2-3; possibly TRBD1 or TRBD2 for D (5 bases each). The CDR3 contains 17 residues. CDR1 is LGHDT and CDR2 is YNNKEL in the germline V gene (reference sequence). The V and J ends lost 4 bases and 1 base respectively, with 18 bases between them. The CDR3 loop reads CASSRRPGAFGTDTQYF. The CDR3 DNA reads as TGTGCCAGCAGCCGTAGACCCGGGGCATTTGGCACAGATACGCAGTATTTT.

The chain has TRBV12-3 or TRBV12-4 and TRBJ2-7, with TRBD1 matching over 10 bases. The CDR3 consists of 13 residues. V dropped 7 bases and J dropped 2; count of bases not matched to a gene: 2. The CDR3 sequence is CASTDRGPYEQYF. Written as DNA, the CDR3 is TGTGCCAGCACCGACAGGGGGCCCTACGAGCAGTACTTC.

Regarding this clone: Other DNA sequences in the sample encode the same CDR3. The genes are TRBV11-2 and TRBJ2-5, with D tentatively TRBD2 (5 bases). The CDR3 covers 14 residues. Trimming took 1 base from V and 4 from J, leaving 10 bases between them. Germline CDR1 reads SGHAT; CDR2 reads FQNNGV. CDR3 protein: CASSLVEGRETQYF. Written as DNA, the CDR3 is TGTGCCAGCAGCTTAGTCGAGGGAAGAGAGACCCAGTACTTC.

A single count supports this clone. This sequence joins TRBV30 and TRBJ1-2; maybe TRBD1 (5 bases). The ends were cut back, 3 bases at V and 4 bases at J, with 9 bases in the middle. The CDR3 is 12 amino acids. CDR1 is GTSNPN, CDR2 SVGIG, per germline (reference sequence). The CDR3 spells CAWSPGSYGYTF. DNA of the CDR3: TGTGCCTGGAGCCCAGGGTCCTATGGCTACACCTTC.